These 31 T cell receptor beta chains came from one sample sequenced in a study of a mutant IDH1 vaccine in newly diagnosed glioma. Time point of the sample: week 35, safety follow-up. The study gave 300 ug of mutant IDH1 20-mer peptide per vaccine dose, with topical imiquimod. Their antigens remain unidentified. Sequencing was performed with immunoSEQ multiplex PCR; in TCRdb, only in-frame clones are kept and a portion is missing. The table has around 41,000 clones, 80% to 90% seen once. The material sequenced was PBMCs, taken from a glioma patient whose treatment included an IDH1 peptide vaccine. The receptors derive from a middle-aged man with glioma.

The DNA for the CDR3 is TGTGCCAGCAGTTACCGGGGGCGCACGGACACCGGGGAGCTGTTTTTT. This gives the protein CASSYRGRTDTGELFF. The rearrangement uses TRBV6-5 and TRBJ2-2, with D perhaps assigned TRBD1 or TRBD2 (6 bases each). Germline V lookup: CDR1 MNHEY, CDR2 SVGAGI. Trimming pared 2 bases from V and 3 bases from J, leaving 13 bases between. The CDR3 totals 16 residues.

The CDR3 coding sequence is TGTGCCAGCAGCGGACCCGGGACCCTGAACAATGAGCAGTTCTTC. This translates into CASSGPGTLNNEQFF. V is TRBV9 and J is TRBJ2-1; D possibly matches TRBD1 or TRBD2 (5 bases each). This CDR3 spans 15 amino acids. The V gene lost 3 bases and the J gene lost 5 bases, with 15 bases spanning the gap. Germline CDR1 and CDR2: SGDLS and YYNGEE.

This chain connects TRBV5-4 to TRBJ2-5; 8 bases match TRBD1. This CDR3 is built from 15 residues. V lost 3 bases and J lost 2; bases outside the gene matches: 6. Per the germline V gene, CDR1 is SGHNT and CDR2 is YYREEE (reference sequence). This chain's CDR3 is CASSSRTGQQETQYF. CDR3 DNA sequence: TGTGCCAGCAGCTCAAGGACAGGGCAACAAGAGACCCAGTACTTC. Drawing the rest from reference TRBV5-4 and TRBJ2-5, the complete variable domain is ETGVTQSPTHLIKTRGQQVTLRCSSQSGHNTVSWYQQALGQGPQFIFQYYREEENGRGNFPPRFSGLQFPNYSSELNVNALELDDSALYLCASSSRTGQQETQYFGPGTRLLVL.

V and J are TRBV28 and TRBJ2-4; TRBD2 is a possible D gene (5 bases). CDR1 is MDHEN, CDR2 SYDVKM, per germline. This CDR3 has 17 residues. V gave up 4 bases and J gave up 3 bases, with 19 bases separating them. The CDR3 DNA reads as TGTGCCAGCAGTTCAGGAGGACTTTTGATGGACAAAAACATTCAGTACTTC. Amino acids: CASSSGGLLMDKNIQYF.

The chain uses TRBV28 and TRBJ1-2; D call uncertain. There are 11 residues in the CDR3. V shed 4 bases and J shed 8 bases, with 8 bases lying between them. Looked up from germline, CDR1 is MDHEN and CDR2 is SYDVKM. CDR3 bases: TGTGCCAGCAGTTACTGGGGAGGCTACACCTTC. Its protein product is CASSYWGGYTF.

This clone occurred once. The chain has TRBV30 and TRBJ2-7; a weak D match, TRBD2 (5 bases). CDR3 length: 15 amino acids. Trimming shortened V by 4 bases and J by 6 bases, and 22 bases separated the two germline ends. Per germline, CDR1 GTSNPN and CDR2 SVGIG (reference sequence). For the CDR3, the DNA is TGTGCCTGGACCCCCGGGGAACAACCCTGGGGCGAGCAGTACGTC. Its translation: CAWTPGEQPWGEQYV.

The chain joins TRBV9 to TRBJ2-7; the D call may be TRBD1 or TRBD2 (5 bases each). Germline-derived CDR1 and CDR2 are SGDLS and YYNGEE. V was pared by 4 bases and J by 4 bases, with 18 bases between. CDR3 size: 15 residues. CDR3 sequence: CASSSTGTEVYEQYF. The CDR3 DNA follows: TGTGCCAGCAGCTCTACCGGGACGGAAGTTTACGAGCAGTACTTC.

The chain couples TRBV18 to TRBJ2-1; D unclear. Trimming shortened V by 2 bases and J by 7 bases, and 9 bases separated the two germline ends. Per the germline V gene, CDR1 is KGHSH and CDR2 is LQKENI. The length of the CDR3 is 13 residues. In nucleotides, the CDR3 is TGTGCCAGCTCACCATACACGGGTAATGAGCAGTTCTTC. This sequence encodes CASSPYTGNEQFF.

This chain uses TRBV11-2 with TRBJ2-7, with 15 bases matching TRBD2. Germline CDR1 reads SGHAT; CDR2 reads FQNNGV. The CDR3 length is 18 residues. The trim removed 5 bases at V and 2 bases at J, leaving 10 bases unmatched. In DNA, the CDR3 is TGTGCCAGCAGCCCCATATCGGGACTAGCGGGGGGTCCCTACGAGCAGTACGTC. Protein sequence: CASSPISGLAGGPYEQYV.

The chain recombines TRBV5-1 with TRBJ2-2; 7 nucleotides agree with TRBD2. The germline gives CDR1 SGHRS, CDR2 YFSETQ. The CDR3 has 15 amino acids. V lost 2 bases, J lost 0 bases, and 1 base stayed unmatched. The CDR3 reads CASSFAGANTGELFF. The CDR3 nucleotides read TGCGCCAGCAGCTTCGCGGGGGCGAACACCGGGGAGCTGTTTTTT.

The rearrangement joins TRBV28 to TRBJ1-5, with unresolved D. CDR1 is MDHEN, CDR2 SYDVKM, per germline. The CDR3 contains 15 residues. V lost 2 bases, J lost 2 bases, and 10 bases lay in between. CDR3 protein: CASSLGKYGNQPQHF. Written as DNA, the CDR3 is TGTGCCAGCAGTTTAGGGAAGTACGGCAATCAGCCCCAGCATTTT.

The rearrangement joins TRBV5-1 to TRBJ2-1; 7 bases are a match to TRBD2. V lost 2 bases to trimming and J lost 8 bases; unmatched junction nucleotides: 7. The V gene's germline CDR1 is SGHRS and CDR2 YFSETQ. The CDR3 loop spans 14 amino acids. Here the CDR3 reads CASSFSASGDEQFF. In nucleotides, the CDR3 is TGCGCCAGCAGCTTTAGCGCTAGCGGCGATGAGCAGTTCTTC.

The rearrangement links TRBV7-6 to TRBJ1-6; D is ambiguous. The CDR3 is 15 amino acids. CDR1 SGHVS and CDR2 FNYEAQ come from the germline V gene. The V end lost 2 bases, the J end lost 7 bases, and 12 bases lay between the germline ends. The CDR3 nucleotides are TGTGCCAGCAGCTTATCGGAGACGGGGAATTCACCCCTCCACTTT. As protein: CASSLSETGNSPLHF.

The chain couples TRBV4-1 to TRBJ2-5; 13 bases align to TRBD2. V shed 0 bases, J shed 2 bases, and the junction held 6 bases outside the gene matches. CDR1 is MGHRA and CDR2 is YSYEKL in the germline V gene. CDR3 length equals 18 residues. The CDR3 loop reads CASSQDRGTSGAQETQYF. The CDR3 DNA reads TGCGCCAGCAGCCAAGATAGGGGGACTAGCGGGGCTCAAGAGACCCAGTACTTC.

The chain recombines TRBV5-1 with TRBJ1-1; TRBD1 might be the D (5 bases). This CDR3 contains 13 residues. The V and J ends lost 7 bases and 0 bases respectively, with 10 bases between them. Looked up from germline, CDR1 is SGHRS and CDR2 is YFSETQ. This chain's CDR3 is CASLGQMNTEAFF. CDR3 DNA sequence: TGCGCCAGCCTTGGACAAATGAACACTGAAGCTTTCTTT.

This clone showed up just a few times. The genes are TRBV27 and TRBJ2-2; 9 nucleotides match TRBD1. The CDR3 is made up of 15 amino acids. Germline lookup yields CDR1 MNHEY and CDR2 SMNVEV (reference sequence). Unmatched junction bases numbered 7, after V lost 6 bases and J lost 5 bases. Here the CDR3 reads CASSLQGAETGELFF. CDR3 DNA: TGTGCCAGCAGCTTACAGGGGGCGGAAACCGGGGAGCTGTTTTTT.

The chain employs TRBV6-5 and TRBJ2-7; 12 bases align to TRBD1. V shed 1 base and J 6 bases; nucleotides not matched to a gene: 7. Germline values: CDR1 MNHEY, CDR2 SVGAGI. The CDR3 totals 16 residues. The CDR3 here is CASSYWGTGGLAEQYF. The CDR3 nucleotides read TGTGCCAGCAGTTACTGGGGGACAGGGGGCTTGGCCGAGCAGTACTTC.

This chain links TRBV7-9 with TRBJ2-2; 7 positions agree with TRBD2. The CDR3 extends over 15 amino acids. V trimming: 10 bases; J trimming: 3 bases; junction bases outside the gene matches: 11. Germline V gives CDR1 SEHNR, CDR2 FQNEAQ (reference sequence). CDR3 protein: CATPHREADTGELFF. For the CDR3, the DNA is TGTGCCACCCCGCACCGGGAGGCCGACACCGGGGAGCTGTTTTTT.

This chain links TRBV6-1 with TRBJ2-1; 9 bases align to TRBD2. The germline V gene encodes CDR1 MNHNS and CDR2 SASEGT. V shed 0 bases, J shed 8 bases, and the junction held 5 bases outside the gene matches. The CDR3 contains 15 residues. This CDR3 is CASSEASGGADEQFF. CDR3 nucleotides: TGTGCCAGCAGTGAAGCTAGCGGGGGCGCAGATGAGCAGTTCTTC.

The gene calls are TRBV6-5 and TRBJ2-7; 7 bases line up with TRBD1. CDR1 and CDR2 (germline): MNHEY, SVGAGI. The CDR3 consists of 13 residues. With V trimmed by 6 bases and J by 3 bases, 5 bases remained unmatched. CDR3 nucleotides: TGTGCCAGCAGACAGGGGCAAAACTACGAGCAGTACGTC. Translated: CASRQGQNYEQYV.

The chain couples TRBV6-1 to TRBJ2-3; D gene unclear. Germline CDR1 is MNHNS and CDR2 is SASEGT. The V end lost 3 bases, the J end lost 4 bases, and 8 bases lay between the germline ends. The CDR3 length is 13 residues. The CDR3 loop reads CASSDWIPDTQYF. The CDR3 region has the DNA TGTGCCAGCAGTGATTGGATCCCAGATACGCAGTATTTT.

J is TRBJ2-7 and V is TRBV28, with 8 bases matching TRBD1. The germline gives CDR1 MDHEN, CDR2 SYDVKM. CDR3 size: 14 residues. The ends lost 4 bases at V and 5 bases at J; junction bases unmatched: 7. The CDR3 loop is CASSWGRGRHEQYV. The CDR3, as DNA: TGTGCCAGCAGTTGGGGCAGGGGGCGACACGAGCAGTACGTC.

The genes are TRBV5-4 and TRBJ1-2; tentatively, D is TRBD1 (5 bases). CDR3 length: 15 amino acids. Trimming removed 0 bases at V and 4 bases at J, with 13 bases between. CDR1 and CDR2 (germline): SGHNT, YYREEE (reference sequence). CDR3 DNA sequence: TGTGCCAGCAGCTTGGCCGGGGTCGGGGCCTATGGCTACACCTTC. As protein: CASSLAGVGAYGYTF.

This chain joins TRBV5-1 and TRBJ1-1, with D possibly TRBD1 on 5 matching bases. Germline V lookup: CDR1 SGHRS, CDR2 YFSETQ. This CDR3 comprises 17 residues. V was cut by 4 bases and J by 7 bases, with 26 bases left in between. The chain's CDR3 is CASSTEPGATALREAFF. The CDR3 DNA reads as TGCGCCAGCAGCACAGAACCCGGGGCTACAGCCCTCCGTGAAGCTTTCTTT. Based on the CDR3 plus reference TRBV5-1 and TRBJ1-1, the full variable domain is KAGVTQTPRYLIKTRGQQVTLSCSPISGHRSVSWYQQTPGQGLQFLFEYFSETQRNKGNFPGRFSGRQFSNSRSEMNVSTLELGDSALYLCASSTEPGATALREAFFGQGTRLTVV.

The chain recombines TRBV19 with TRBJ1-6, with D possibly being TRBD1 (5 bases). The CDR3 covers 14 residues. The V gene lost 7 bases and the J gene lost 7 bases, with 14 bases spanning the gap. Germline V gene lookup returns CDR1 LNHDA and CDR2 SQIVND (reference sequence). The CDR3 protein is CASTALWGNSPLHF. In DNA form, the CDR3 reads TGTGCCAGTACAGCCCTCTGGGGGAATTCACCCCTCCACTTT.

The CDR3 loop reads CASSLDGGNQPQHF. As DNA, the CDR3 is TGCGCCAGCAGCTTGGATGGGGGCAATCAGCCCCAGCATTTT. The gene calls are TRBV5-1 and TRBJ1-5; D unresolved. The CDR3 has 14 residues. Trimming cost V 0 bases and J 2 bases, with 6 bases left between them. Germline lookup yields CDR1 SGHRS and CDR2 YFSETQ. The full variable domain, with the rest looked up from reference TRBV5-1 and TRBJ1-5, is KAGVTQTPRYLIKTRGQQVTLSCSPISGHRSVSWYQQTPGQGLQFLFEYFSETQRNKGNFPGRFSGRQFSNSRSEMNVSTLELGDSALYLCASSLDGGNQPQHFGDGTRLSIL.

V usage is TRBV12-1 and J usage is TRBJ1-1; the DNA was not compared with TRBD1, the D call given in the table. TRBV12-1 is deemed a pseudogene. This CDR3 is 17 amino acids long. The CDR3 sequence is CASSFAGARVMNTEAFF. DNA of the CDR3: TGTGCCAGCAGCTTTGCGGGGGCAAGGGTCATGAACACTGAAGCTTTCTTT.

The chain carries TRBV16 and TRBJ2-5; 7 nucleotides align to TRBD2. The V gene's germline CDR1 is KGHSY and CDR2 FQNENV. Germline trimming cut 4 bases from V and 5 bases from J; bases unmatched to any gene: 10. The CDR3 is 15 amino acids. The CDR3 loop is CASSPRGGSTETQYF. The DNA of the CDR3 is TGTGCCAGCAGCCCCCGGGGCGGGAGCACGGAGACCCAGTACTTC.

The chain recombines TRBV5-1 with TRBJ1-5; 7 bases are shared with TRBD1. The CDR3 extends over 15 amino acids. The trim removed 4 bases at V and 7 bases at J, leaving 11 bases unmatched. Germline V gene data show CDR1 as SGHRS and CDR2 as YFSETQ. The CDR3, as DNA: TGCGCCAGCAGCCAGGGAGGGGACAGTTCCCAGCCCCAGCATTTT. It encodes CASSQGGDSSQPQHF.

V usage is TRBV7-3 and J usage is TRBJ2-2; D may be TRBD1 (5 bases). CDR1 is SGHTA and CDR2 is FQGTGA in the germline V gene. This CDR3 is 12 amino acids long. The V end was cut by 5 bases, the J end by 5 bases, with 6 bases between. The CDR3 is CASSAGTGELFF. The DNA of the CDR3 is TGTGCCAGCAGCGCAGGGACCGGGGAGCTGTTTTTT.

This chain links TRBV5-5 with TRBJ2-1, with D possibly matching TRBD2 (7 bases). Looked up from germline, CDR1 is SGHKS and CDR2 is YYEKEE (reference sequence). This CDR3 is built from 15 residues. V shed 3 bases and J shed 10 bases, with 20 bases lying between them. CDR3: CASSSGLEGVREQFF. The CDR3 DNA reads as TGTGCCAGCAGCTCAGGACTAGAGGGGGTGAGGGAGCAGTTCTTC. Looking up the rest from reference TRBV5-5 and TRBJ2-1 gives the full variable domain: DAGVTQSPTHLIKTRGQQVTLRCSPISGHKSVSWYQQVLGQGPQFIFQYYEKEERGRGNFPDRFSARQFPNYSSELNVNALLLGDSALYLCASSSGLEGVREQFFGPGTRLTVL.